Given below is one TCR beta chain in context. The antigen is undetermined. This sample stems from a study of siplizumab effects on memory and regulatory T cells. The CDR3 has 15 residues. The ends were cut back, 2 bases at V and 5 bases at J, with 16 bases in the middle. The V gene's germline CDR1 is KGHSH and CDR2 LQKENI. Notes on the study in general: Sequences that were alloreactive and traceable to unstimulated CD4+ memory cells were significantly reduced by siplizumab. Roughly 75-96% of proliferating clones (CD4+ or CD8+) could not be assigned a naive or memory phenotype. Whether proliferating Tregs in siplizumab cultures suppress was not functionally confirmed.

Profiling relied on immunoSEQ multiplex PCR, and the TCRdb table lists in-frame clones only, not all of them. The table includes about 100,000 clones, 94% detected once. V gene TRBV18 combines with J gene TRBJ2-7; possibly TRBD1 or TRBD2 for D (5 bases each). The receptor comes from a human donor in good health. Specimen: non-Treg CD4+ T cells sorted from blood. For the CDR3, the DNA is TGTGCCAGCTCACCAACGGGGCTGACTCCCGACGAGCAGTACTTC. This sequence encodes CASSPTGLTPDEQYF.